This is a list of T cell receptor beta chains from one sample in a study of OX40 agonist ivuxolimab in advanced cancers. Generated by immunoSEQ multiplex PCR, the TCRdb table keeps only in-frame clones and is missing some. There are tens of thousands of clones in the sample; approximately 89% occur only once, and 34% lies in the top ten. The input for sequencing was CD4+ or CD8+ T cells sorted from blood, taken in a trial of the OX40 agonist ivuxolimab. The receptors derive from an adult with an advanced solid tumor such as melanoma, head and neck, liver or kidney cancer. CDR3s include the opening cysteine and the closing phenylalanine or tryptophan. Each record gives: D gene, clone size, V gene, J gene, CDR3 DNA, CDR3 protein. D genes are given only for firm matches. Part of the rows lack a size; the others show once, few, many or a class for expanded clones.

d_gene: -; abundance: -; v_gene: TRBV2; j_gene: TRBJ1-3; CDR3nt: TGTGCCAGCTACGGAGAAACTGGAAACACCATATATTTT; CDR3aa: CASYGETGNTIYF
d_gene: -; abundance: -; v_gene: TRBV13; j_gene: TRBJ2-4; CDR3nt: TGTGCCAGCAGCAGACAGATAGCCAAAAACATTCAGTACTTC; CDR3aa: CASSRQIAKNIQYF
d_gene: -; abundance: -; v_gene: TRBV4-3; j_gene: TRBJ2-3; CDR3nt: TGCGCCAGCAGCCAAGATATAGGGGGAAGCACAGATACGCAGTATTTT; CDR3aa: CASSQDIGGSTDTQYF
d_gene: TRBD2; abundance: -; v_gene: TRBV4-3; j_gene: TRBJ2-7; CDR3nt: TGCGCCAGCAGCCAAGATAAGACTAGCGGGGGGTTATCCTACGAGCAGTACTTC; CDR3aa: CASSQDKTSGGLSYEQYF
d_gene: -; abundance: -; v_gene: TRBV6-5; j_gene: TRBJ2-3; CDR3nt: TGTGCCAGCAGTTACTTCGGGAGTGGGAGCACAGATACGCAGTATTTT; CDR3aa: CASSYFGSGSTDTQYF
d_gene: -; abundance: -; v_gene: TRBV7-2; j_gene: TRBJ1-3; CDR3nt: TGTGCCAGCAGCCTCTATTCAGGGGTTGGCTCTGGAAACACCATATATTTT; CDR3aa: CASSLYSGVGSGNTIYF
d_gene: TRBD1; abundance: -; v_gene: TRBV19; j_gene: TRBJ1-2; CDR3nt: TGTGCCAGTAGTTACACAGGGGGCGGCGGCTACACCTTC; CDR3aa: CASSYTGGGGYTF
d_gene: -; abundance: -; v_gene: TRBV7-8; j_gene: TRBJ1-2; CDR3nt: TGTGCCAGCAGCTTAGCGTGGGGTGGCTACACCTTC; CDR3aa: CASSLAWGGYTF
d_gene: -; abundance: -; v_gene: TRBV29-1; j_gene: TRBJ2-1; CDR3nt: TGCAGCGTGGTGGCGGGGTGGGTGTTCTTC; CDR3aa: CSVVAGWVFF
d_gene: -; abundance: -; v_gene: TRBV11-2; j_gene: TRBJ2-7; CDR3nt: TGTGCCAGCAGCTTGGGGGCCTACGAGCAGTACTTC; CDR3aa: CASSLGAYEQYF
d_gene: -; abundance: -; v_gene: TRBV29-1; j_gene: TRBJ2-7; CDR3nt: TGCAGCGTTAGGTACATTGCCTCCTACGAGCAGTACTTC; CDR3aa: CSVRYIASYEQYF
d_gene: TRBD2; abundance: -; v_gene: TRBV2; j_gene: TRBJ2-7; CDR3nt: TGTGCCAGCAGTGTACTAGCGGGATCGTACGAGCAGTACTTC; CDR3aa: CASSVLAGSYEQYF
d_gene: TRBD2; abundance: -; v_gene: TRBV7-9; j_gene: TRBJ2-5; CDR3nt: TGTGCCAGCAGCTTGGAGCGGGGGGGCTGGGAGACCCAGTACTTC; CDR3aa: CASSLERGGWETQYF
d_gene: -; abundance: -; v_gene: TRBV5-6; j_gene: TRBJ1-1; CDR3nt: TGTGCCAGCAGCTTGGTATACGGTGGTGAAGCTTTCTTT; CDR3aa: CASSLVYGGEAFF
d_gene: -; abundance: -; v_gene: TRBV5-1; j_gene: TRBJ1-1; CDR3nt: TGCGCCAGCAGCTTGTCAGGGGACACTGAAGCTTTCTTT; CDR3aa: CASSLSGDTEAFF
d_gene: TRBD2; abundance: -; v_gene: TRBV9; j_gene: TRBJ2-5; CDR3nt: TGTGCCAGCAGCGAGGGGACTAGCGGGGGAGAGACCCAGTACTTC; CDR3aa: CASSEGTSGGETQYF
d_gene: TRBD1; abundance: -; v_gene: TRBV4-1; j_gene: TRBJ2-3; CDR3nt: TGCGCCAGCAGCCAAGCCCTGGGACAGGGTCGCACAGATACGCAGTATTTT; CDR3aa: CASSQALGQGRTDTQYF
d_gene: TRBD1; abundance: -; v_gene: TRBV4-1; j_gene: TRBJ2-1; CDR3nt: TGCGCCAGCAGCCTAACGGCAGGGGGCAGTGAGCAGTTCTTC; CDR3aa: CASSLTAGGSEQFF
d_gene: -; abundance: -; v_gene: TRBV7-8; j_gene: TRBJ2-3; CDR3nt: TGTGCCAGCAAAGAGACGGTTCCCACAGATACGCAGTATTTT; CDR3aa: CASKETVPTDTQYF
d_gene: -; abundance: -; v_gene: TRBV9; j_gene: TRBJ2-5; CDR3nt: TGTGCCAGCAGCGACGGACGGGACAACGTGGACTTC; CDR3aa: CASSDGRDNVDF
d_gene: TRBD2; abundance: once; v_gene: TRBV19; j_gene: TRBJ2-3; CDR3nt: TGTGCCAGTAGTCTCTTGACTAGCGTGATAAGCACAGATACGCAGTATTTT; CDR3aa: CASSLLTSVISTDTQYF
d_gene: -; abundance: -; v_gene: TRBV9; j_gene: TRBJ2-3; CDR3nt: TGTGCCAGCAGCGTAACAGGGACAGATACGCAGTATTTT; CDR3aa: CASSVTGTDTQYF
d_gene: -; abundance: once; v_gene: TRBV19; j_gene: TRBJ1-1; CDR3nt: TGTGCCAGTAAAATGAACACTGAAGCTTTCTTT; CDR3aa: CASKMNTEAFF
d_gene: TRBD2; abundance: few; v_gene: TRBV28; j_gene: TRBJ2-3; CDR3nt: TGTGCCAGCAGTTTAACTCAAGCGGGGGTCGATACGCAGTATTTT; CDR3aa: CASSLTQAGVDTQYF
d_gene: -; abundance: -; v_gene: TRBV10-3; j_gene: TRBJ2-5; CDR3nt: TGTGCCATCAGTGAGTCGGAGACCCAGTACTTC; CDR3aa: CAISESETQYF
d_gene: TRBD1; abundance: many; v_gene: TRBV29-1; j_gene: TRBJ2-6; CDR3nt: TGCAGCGTCGAAACAGGGGGCGCGACATCTGGGGCCAACGTCCTGACTTTC; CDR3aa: CSVETGGATSGANVLTF
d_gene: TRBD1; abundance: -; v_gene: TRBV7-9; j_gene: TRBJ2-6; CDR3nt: TGTGCCAGCAGCTGGACAGGGGACGGGGCCAACGTCCTGACTTTC; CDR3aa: CASSWTGDGANVLTF
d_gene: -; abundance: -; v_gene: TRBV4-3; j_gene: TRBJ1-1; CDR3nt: TGCGCCAGCAGCCAAGATCATGAGGGGGTTACTGAAGCTTTCTTT; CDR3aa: CASSQDHEGVTEAFF
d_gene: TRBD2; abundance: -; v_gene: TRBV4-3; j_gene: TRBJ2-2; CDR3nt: TGCGCCAGCAGCCAAGATGCTAGCGGGGGGGCCACCGGGGAGCTGTTTTTT; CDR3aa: CASSQDASGGATGELFF
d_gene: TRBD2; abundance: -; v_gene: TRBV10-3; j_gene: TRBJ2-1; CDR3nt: TGTGCCATCACTGGGACTAGCGGAGACTCCTACAATGAGCAGTTCTTC; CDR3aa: CAITGTSGDSYNEQFF
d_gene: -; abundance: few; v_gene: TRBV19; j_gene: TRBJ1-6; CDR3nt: TGTGCTTCTTCCGGGACGATTGATTCACCCCTCCACTTT; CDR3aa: CASSGTIDSPLHF
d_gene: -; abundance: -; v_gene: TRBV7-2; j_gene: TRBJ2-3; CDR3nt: TGTGCCAGCAGCTTAGCAGGGTGGACTAGCACAGATACGCAGTATTTT; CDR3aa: CASSLAGWTSTDTQYF
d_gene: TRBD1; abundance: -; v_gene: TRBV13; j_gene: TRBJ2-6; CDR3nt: TGTGCCAGCAGCTCTTGGACAGGGGTCTCTGGGGCCAACGTCCTGACTTTC; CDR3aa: CASSSWTGVSGANVLTF
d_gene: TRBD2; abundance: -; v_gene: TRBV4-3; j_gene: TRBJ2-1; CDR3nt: TGCGCCAGCAGCCCGTGGGGGGGTCCCAGCTCCTACAATGAGCAGTTCTTC; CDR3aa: CASSPWGGPSSYNEQFF
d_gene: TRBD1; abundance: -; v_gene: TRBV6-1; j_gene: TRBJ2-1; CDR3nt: TGTGCCACCACCAGGGGGACCTACAATGAGCAGTTCTTC; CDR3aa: CATTRGTYNEQFF
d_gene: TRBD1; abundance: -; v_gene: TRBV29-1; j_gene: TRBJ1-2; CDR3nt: TGCAGCGAGCGGACAGGGGGTGATGGCTACACCTTC; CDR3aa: CSERTGGDGYTF
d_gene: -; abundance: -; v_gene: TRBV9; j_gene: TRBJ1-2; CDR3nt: TGTGCCAGCAGCGACGAAGGACAGTCTAACTATGGCTACACCTTC; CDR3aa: CASSDEGQSNYGYTF
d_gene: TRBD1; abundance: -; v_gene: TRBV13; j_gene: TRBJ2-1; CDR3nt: TGTGCCAGCAGCTTAGAAGGACAGGGGTTTAATGAGCAGTTCTTC; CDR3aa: CASSLEGQGFNEQFF
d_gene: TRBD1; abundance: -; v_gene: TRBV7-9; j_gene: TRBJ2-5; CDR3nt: TGTGCCAGCAGCTTAGTAGGGGGCTCTGGGGAGACCCAGTACTTC; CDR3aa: CASSLVGGSGETQYF
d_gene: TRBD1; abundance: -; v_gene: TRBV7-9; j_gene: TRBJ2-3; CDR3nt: TGTGCCAGCAGCGCGTGGGACAGGGGGGCAGATACGCAGTATTTT; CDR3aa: CASSAWDRGADTQYF
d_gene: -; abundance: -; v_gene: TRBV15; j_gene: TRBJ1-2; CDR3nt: TGTGCCACCAACACCGAGGACGGATACTATGGCTACACCTTC; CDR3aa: CATNTEDGYYGYTF
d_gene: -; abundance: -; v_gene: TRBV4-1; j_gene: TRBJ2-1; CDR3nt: TGCGCCAGCAGCCAAGAAGGTCCGGGTACTAGGACGTACAATGAGCAGTTCTTC; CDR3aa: CASSQEGPGTRTYNEQFF
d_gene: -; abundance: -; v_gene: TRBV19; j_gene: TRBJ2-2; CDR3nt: TGTGCCAGTAGAGCAGGGGCTAACACCGGGGAGCTGTTTTTT; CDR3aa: CASRAGANTGELFF
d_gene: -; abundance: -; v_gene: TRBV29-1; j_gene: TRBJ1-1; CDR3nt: TGCAGCGCCGGGGACCGCGGCACTGAAGCTTTCTTT; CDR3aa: CSAGDRGTEAFF
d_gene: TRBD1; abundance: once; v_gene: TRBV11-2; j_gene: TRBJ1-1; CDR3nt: TGTGCCAGCAGCCATCAGACAGGGATGTGGAACACTGAAGCTTTCTTT; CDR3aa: CASSHQTGMWNTEAFF
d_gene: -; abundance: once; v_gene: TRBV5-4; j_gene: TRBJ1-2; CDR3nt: TGTGCCAGCAGCCAACGGACACTAACTAACTATGGCTACACCTTC; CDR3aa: CASSQRTLTNYGYTF
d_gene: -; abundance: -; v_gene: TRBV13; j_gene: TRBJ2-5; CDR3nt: TGTGCCAGCAGCTCCGTCCGGACAGGTGGGGGGTCTAGAGAGGAGACCCAGTACTTC; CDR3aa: CASSSVRTGGGSREETQYF
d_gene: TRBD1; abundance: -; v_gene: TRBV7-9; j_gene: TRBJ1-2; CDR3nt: TGTGCCAGCAGCTTACGGACAGGGTATGGCTACACCTTC; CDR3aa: CASSLRTGYGYTF
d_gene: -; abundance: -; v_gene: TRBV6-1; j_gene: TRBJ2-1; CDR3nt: TGTGCCAGCAGTGAAGCCGGGACCGAGGAGCAGTTCTTC; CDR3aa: CASSEAGTEEQFF
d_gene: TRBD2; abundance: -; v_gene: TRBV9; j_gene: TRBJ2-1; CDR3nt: TGTGCCAGCAGCGCCTCTAGCGGAGGGGCCCGGAATGAGCAGTTCTTC; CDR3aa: CASSASSGGARNEQFF
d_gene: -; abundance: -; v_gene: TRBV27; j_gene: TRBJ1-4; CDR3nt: TGTGCCAGCTCGTTCCGGATGAATGAAAAACTGTTTTTT; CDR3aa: CASSFRMNEKLFF